This note documents a single TCR beta chain sequence. Its antigen is unidentified. The data are from a study of OX40 agonist ivuxolimab in advanced cancers. Study-wide context: The dose-escalation group included hepatocellular carcinoma, melanoma, renal cell carcinoma and head and neck cancer.

Unmatched junction bases numbered 4, after V lost 4 bases and J lost 2 bases. This CDR3 has 14 amino acids. Germline CDR1 is SNHLY and CDR2 is FYNNEI. Generated by immunoSEQ multiplex PCR, the TCRdb table keeps only in-frame clones and is missing some. Among 57,000 or so clones listed, about 83% were seen once. Study-wide results and caveats: Low normalized clonal expansion also occurred in some nonresponding patients. With doses of 0.1 to 3.0 mg/kg, CD4+ and CD8+ blood T cells had undergone clonal expansion by week 6.

The V call is TRBV2, the J call TRBJ1-2, with 7 bases that match TRBD1. This clonotype was sampled from an adult with an advanced solid tumor such as melanoma, head and neck, liver or kidney cancer. Sequenced here: CD4+ or CD8+ T cells sorted from blood, sampled in a trial of the OX40 agonist ivuxolimab. CDR3 loop: CASSGQGQNYGYTF. DNA for the CDR3: TGTGCCAGCAGTGGACAGGGACAGAACTATGGCTACACCTTC.